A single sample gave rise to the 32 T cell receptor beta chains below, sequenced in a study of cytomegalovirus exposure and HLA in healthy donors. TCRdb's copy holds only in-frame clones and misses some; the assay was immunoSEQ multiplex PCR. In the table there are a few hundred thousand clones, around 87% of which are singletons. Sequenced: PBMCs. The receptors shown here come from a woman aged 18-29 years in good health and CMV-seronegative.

The CDR3 region is CSARQAEAFF. The CDR3 DNA follows: TGCAGTGCTAGACAGGCGGAAGCTTTCTTT. The chain carries TRBV20-1 and TRBJ1-1; D ambiguous. CDR1 is DFQATT, CDR2 SNEGSKA, per germline (reference sequence). The CDR3 totals 10 residues. The ends were cut back, 2 bases at V and 8 bases at J, with 6 bases in the middle.

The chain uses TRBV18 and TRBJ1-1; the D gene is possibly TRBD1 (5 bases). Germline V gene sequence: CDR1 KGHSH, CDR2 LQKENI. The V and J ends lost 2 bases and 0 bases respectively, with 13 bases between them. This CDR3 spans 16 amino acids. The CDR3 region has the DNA TGTGCCAGCTCACCAGGGAGGGGACTGGTGAACACTGAAGCTTTCTTT. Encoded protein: CASSPGRGLVNTEAFF.

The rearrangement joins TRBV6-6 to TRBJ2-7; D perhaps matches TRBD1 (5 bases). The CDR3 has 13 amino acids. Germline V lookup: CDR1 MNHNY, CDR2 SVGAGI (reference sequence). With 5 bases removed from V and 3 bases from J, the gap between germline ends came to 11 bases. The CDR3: CASSTRQNYEQYF. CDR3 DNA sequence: TGTGCCAGCAGTACCAGACAGAACTACGAGCAGTACTTC.

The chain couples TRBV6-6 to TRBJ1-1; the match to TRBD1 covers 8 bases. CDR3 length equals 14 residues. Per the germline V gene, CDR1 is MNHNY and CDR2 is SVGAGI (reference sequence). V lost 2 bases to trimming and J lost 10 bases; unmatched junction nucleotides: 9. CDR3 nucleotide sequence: TGTGCCAGCAGTTACCCGGACAGGGAGGGGGGAGCTTTCTTT. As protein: CASSYPDREGGAFF.

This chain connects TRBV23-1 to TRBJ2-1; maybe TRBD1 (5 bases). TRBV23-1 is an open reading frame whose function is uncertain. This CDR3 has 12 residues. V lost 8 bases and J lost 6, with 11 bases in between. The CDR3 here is CASDLRVNEQFF. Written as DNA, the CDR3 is TGCGCCAGCGACCTCAGGGTCAATGAGCAGTTCTTC.

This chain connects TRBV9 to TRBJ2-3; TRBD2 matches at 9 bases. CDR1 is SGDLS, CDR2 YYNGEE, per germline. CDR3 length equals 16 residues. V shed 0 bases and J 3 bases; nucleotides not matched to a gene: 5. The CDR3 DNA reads TGTGCCAGCAGCGTAGTAGTTAGCGGGGGTACAGATACGCAGTATTTT. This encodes CASSVVVSGGTDTQYF.

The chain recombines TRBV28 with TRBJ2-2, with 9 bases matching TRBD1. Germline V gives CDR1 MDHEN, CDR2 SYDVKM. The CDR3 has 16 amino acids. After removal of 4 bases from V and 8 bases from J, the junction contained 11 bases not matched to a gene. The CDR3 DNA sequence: TGTGCCAGCAGTTGGCCCGGGACAGGGTCCTTGGGGGAGCTGTTTTTT. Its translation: CASSWPGTGSLGELFF.

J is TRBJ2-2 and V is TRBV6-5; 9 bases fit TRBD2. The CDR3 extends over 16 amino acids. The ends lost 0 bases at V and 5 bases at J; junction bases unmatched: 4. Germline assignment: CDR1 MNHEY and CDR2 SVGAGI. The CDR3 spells CASSYSTAGGTGELFF. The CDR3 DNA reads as TGTGCCAGCAGTTACTCGACGGCGGGAGGGACCGGGGAGCTGTTTTTT.

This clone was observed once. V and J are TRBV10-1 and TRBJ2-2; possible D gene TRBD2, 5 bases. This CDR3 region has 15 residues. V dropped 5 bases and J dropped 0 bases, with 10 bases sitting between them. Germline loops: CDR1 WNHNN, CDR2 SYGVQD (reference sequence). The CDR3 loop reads CASSKDSANTGELFF. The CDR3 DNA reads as TGCGCCAGCAGTAAGGACTCCGCGAACACCGGGGAGCTGTTTTTT.

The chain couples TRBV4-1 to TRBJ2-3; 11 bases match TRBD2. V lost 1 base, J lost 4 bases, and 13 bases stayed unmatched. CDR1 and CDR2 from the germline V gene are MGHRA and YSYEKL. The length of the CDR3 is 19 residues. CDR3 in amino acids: CASSQGVALTSGDPDTQYF. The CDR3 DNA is TGCGCCAGCAGCCAAGGAGTAGCGCTGACTAGCGGGGATCCAGATACGCAGTATTTT.

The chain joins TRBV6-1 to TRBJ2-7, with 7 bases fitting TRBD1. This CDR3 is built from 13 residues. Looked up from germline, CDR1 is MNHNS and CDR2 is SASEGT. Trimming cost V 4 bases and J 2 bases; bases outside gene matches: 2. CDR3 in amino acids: CASSGTGTYEQYV. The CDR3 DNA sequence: TGTGCCAGCAGTGGGACAGGAACCTACGAGCAGTACGTC.

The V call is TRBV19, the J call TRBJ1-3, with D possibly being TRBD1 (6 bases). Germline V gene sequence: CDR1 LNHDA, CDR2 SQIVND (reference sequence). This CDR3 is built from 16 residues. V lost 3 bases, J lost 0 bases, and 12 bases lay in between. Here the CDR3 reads CASSIKTGLSGNTIYF. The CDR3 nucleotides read TGTGCCAGTAGTATCAAGACAGGCCTCTCTGGAAACACCATATATTTT.

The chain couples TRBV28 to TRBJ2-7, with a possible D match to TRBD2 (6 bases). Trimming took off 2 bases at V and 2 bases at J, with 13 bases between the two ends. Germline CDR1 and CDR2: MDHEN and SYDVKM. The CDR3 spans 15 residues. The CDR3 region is CASSLQEGFTYEQYF. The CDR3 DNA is TGTGCCAGCAGTTTACAGGAGGGGTTTACCTACGAGCAGTACTTC.

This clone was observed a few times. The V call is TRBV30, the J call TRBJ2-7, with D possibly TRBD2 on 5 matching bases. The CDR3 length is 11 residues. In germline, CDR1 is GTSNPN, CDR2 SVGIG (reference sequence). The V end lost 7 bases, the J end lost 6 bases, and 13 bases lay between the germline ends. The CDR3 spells CASRGKGEQYF. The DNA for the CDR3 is TGTGCCTCACGGGGTAAGGGCGAGCAGTACTTC.

CDR3: CASSFQGQPQHF. The CDR3 DNA is TGTGCCAGCAGCTTTCAGGGTCAGCCCCAGCATTTT. The gene calls are TRBV7-2 and TRBJ1-5, with a weak D call TRBD1 (5 bases). Germline CDR1 reads SGHTA; CDR2 reads FQGNSA. Trimming stripped 3 bases from V and 6 bases from J, with 6 bases between. The CDR3 length is 12 residues.

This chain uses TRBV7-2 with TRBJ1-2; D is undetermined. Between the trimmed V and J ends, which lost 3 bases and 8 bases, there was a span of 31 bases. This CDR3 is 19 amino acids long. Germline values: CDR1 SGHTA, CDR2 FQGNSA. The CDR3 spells CASSFNSRFWNDNNGGYTF. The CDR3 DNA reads TGTGCCAGCAGCTTCAATAGTCGGTTTTGGAATGACAACAACGGCGGCTACACCTTC.

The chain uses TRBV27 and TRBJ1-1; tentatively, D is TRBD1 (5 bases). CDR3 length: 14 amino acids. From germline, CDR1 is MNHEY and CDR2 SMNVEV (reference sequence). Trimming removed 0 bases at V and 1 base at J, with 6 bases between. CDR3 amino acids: CASSLSGGNTEAFF. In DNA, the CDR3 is TGTGCCAGCAGTTTATCGGGGGGGAACACTGAAGCTTTCTTT.

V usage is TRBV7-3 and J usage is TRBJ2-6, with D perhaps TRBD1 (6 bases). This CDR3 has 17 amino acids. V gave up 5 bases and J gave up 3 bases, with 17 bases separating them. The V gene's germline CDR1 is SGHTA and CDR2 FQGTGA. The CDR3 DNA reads TGTGCCAGCAGCCCACAGGGTTTCGGTAGTGGGGCCAACGTCCTGACTTTC. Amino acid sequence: CASSPQGFGSGANVLTF.

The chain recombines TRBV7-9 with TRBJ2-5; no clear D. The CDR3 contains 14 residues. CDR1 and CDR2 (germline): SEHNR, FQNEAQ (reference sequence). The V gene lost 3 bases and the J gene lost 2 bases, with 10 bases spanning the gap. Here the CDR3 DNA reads TGTGCCAGCAGCTTTTTAGAGAGTCAAGAGACCCAGTACTTC. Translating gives CASSFLESQETQYF. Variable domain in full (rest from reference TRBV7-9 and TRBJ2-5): DTGVSQNPRHKITKRGQNVTFRCDPISEHNRLYWYRQTLGQGPEFLTYFQNEAQLEKSRLLSDRFSAERPKGSFSTLEIQRTEQGDSAMYLCASSFLESQETQYFGPGTRLLVL.

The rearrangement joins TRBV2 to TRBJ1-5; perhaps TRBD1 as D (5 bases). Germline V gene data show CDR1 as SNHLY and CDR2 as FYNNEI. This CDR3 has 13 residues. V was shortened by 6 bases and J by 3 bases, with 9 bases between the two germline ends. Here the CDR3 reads CASSRQINQPQHF. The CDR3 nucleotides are TGTGCCAGCAGCCGACAGATCAATCAGCCCCAGCATTTT.

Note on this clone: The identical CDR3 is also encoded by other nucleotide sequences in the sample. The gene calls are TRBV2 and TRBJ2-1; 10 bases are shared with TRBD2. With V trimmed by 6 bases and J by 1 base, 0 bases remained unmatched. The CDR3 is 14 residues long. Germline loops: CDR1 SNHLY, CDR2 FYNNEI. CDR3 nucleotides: TGTGCCAGCAGAGCGGGGGGGTCCTACAATGAGCAGTTCTTC. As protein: CASRAGGSYNEQFF.

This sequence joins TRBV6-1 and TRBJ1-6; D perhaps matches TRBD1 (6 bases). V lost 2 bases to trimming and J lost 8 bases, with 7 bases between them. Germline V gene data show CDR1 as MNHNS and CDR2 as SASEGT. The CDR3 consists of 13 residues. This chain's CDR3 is CASSEYRDSPLHF. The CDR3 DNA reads TGTGCCAGCAGTGAATACAGGGATTCACCCCTCCACTTT.

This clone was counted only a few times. The CDR3 spells CASSIFPSEQFF. The CDR3, as DNA: TGTGCCAGTAGTATTTTTCCTTCTGAGCAGTTCTTC. V gene TRBV19 combines with J gene TRBJ2-1; no clear D gene. Trimming removed 3 bases at V and 9 bases at J, with 9 bases between. This CDR3 is 12 amino acids long. CDR1 is LNHDA and CDR2 is SQIVND in the germline V gene (reference sequence).

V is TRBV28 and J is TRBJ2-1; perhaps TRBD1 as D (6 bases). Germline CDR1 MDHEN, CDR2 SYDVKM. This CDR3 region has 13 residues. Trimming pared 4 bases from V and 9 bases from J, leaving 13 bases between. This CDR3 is CASSWTEAGEQFF. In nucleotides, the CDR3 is TGTGCCAGCAGTTGGACAGAGGCCGGTGAGCAGTTCTTC.

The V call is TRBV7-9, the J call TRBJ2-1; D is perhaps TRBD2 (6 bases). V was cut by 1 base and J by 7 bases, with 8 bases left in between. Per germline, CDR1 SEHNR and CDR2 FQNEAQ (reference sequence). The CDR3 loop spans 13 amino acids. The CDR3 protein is CASSLGSGNEQFF. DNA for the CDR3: TGTGCCAGCAGCTTAGGAAGCGGGAATGAGCAGTTCTTC.

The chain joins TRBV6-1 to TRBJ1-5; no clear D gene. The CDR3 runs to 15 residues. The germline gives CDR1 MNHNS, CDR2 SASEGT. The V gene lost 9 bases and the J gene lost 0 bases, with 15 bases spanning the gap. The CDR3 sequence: CASIHLEDSNQPQHF. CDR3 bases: TGTGCCAGTATCCATTTAGAAGATAGCAATCAGCCCCAGCATTTT.

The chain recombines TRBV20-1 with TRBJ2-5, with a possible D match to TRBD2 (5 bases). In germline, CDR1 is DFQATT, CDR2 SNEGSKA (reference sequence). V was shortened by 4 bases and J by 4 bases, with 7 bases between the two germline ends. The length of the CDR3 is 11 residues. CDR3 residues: CSATEGETQYF. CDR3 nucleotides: TGCAGTGCTACCGAGGGAGAGACCCAGTACTTC.

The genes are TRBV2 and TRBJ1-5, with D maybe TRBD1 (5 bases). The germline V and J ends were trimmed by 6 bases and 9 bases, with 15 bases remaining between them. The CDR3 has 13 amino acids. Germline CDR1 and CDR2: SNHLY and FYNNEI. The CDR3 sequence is CASRRQSEGPQHF. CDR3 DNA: TGTGCCAGCAGACGACAGTCCGAAGGGCCCCAGCATTTT.

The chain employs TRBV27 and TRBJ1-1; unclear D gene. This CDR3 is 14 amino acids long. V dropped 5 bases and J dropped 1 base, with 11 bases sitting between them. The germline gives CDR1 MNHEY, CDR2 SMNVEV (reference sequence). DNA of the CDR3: TGTGCCAGCAGTCACAGCTTCGGGAACACTGAAGCTTTCTTT. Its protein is CASSHSFGNTEAFF.

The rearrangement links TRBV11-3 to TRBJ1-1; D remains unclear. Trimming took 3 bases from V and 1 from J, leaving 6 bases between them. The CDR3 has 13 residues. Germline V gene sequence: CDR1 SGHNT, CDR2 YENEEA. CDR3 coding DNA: TGTGCCAGCAGCTTTTCCCAGAACACTGAAGCTTTCTTT. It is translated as CASSFSQNTEAFF. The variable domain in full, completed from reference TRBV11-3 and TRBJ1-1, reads EAGVVQSPRYKIIEKKQPVAFWCNPISGHNTLYWYLQNLGQGPELLIRYENEEAVDDSQLPKDRFSAERLKGVDSTLKIQPAELGDSAVYLCASSFSQNTEAFFGQGTRLTVV.

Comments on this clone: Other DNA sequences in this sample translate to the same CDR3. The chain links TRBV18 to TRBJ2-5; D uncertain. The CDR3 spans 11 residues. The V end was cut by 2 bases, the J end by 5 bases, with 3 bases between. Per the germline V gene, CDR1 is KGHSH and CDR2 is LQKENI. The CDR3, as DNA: TGTGCCAGCTCACCAGAGGAGACCCAGTACTTC. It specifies CASSPEETQYF.

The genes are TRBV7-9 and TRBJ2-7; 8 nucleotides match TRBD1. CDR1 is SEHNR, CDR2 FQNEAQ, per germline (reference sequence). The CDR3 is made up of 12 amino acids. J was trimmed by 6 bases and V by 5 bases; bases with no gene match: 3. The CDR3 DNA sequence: TGTGCCAGCAGCCTCACAGGGGGCGAGCAGTACTTC. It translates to CASSLTGGEQYF.